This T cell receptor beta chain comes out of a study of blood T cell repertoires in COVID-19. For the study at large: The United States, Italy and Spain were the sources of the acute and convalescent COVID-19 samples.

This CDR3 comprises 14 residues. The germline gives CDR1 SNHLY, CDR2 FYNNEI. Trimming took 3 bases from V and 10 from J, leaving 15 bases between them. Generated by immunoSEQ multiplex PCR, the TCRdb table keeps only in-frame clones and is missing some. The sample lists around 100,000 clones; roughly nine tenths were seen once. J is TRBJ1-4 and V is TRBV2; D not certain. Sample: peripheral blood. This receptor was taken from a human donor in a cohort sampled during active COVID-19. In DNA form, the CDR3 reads TGTGCCAGCAGTGAGAGGATAGAGGGTGGAAAACTGTTTTTT. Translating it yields CASSERIEGGKLFF.